This is a list of T cell receptor beta chains from one sample in a study of PD-1 blockade in classical Hodgkin lymphoma. TCRdb keeps only in-frame clones here, not all; method: immunoSEQ multiplex PCR. The data hold some 10,000 clones, with 85% to 90% observed a single time. Sequenced input: CD8+ T cells from blood. Receptors were obtained from a human donor with classical Hodgkin lymphoma. Each CDR3 is given with its conserved first and last residue. A D gene is named only where the DNA matches it firmly. Not all rows give a size; the values are once, few, many and, for expanded clones, a class.

TRBJ2-5 TRBD1 TRBV4-3 NA CASSHGTGVQETQYF TGCGCCAGCAGCCACGGGACAGGCGTCCAAGAGACCCAGTACTTC
TRBJ2-2 TRBD2 TRBV30 NA CAWFSGGAWTGELFF TGTGCCTGGTTTAGCGGGGGGGCTTGGACCGGGGAGCTGTTTTTT
TRBJ2-7 NA TRBV7-6 NA CASSLGERTYEQYF TGTGCCAGCAGTTTGGGAGAAAGAACCTACGAGCAGTACTTC
TRBJ2-5 NA TRBV18 NA CASSLRSPGGAGETQYF TGTGCCAGCTCGCTACGCTCCCCAGGGGGGGCCGGAGAGACCCAGTACTTC
TRBJ2-7 TRBD2 TRBV27 once CASSFRVLAGGKLSYEQYF TGTGCCAGCAGTTTCAGGGTCCTAGCGGGGGGCAAGCTCTCCTACGAGCAGTACTTC
TRBJ2-2 NA TRBV5-4 once CASSPNTGELFF TGTGCCAGCAGTCCGAACACCGGGGAGCTGTTTTTT
TRBJ2-1 NA TRBV5-4 once CASSFAPSANEQFF TGTGCCAGCAGCTTTGCCCCTAGCGCCAATGAGCAGTTCTTC
TRBJ2-7 TRBD1 TRBV6-1 once CASSPTGGLTYEQYF TGTGCCAGCAGCCCAACAGGGGGTCTAACCTACGAGCAGTACTTC
TRBJ1-5 NA TRBV27 NA CASGPNQPQHF TGTGCCAGCGGACCCAATCAGCCCCAGCATTTT
TRBJ2-7 NA TRBV5-1 NA CASSQGQTYEQYF TGCGCCAGCAGCCAAGGACAGACCTACGAGCAGTACTTC
TRBJ1-5 NA TRBV28 NA CASSGGLNQPQHF TGTGCCAGCAGTGGGGGACTCAATCAGCCCCAGCATTTT
TRBJ2-1 NA TRBV10-3 once CAISVSRAPGIEQFF TGTGCCATCAGTGTCTCGAGAGCTCCGGGCATTGAGCAGTTCTTC
TRBJ1-2 TRBD1 TRBV5-1 NA CASSGGQGPFHGYTF TGCGCCAGCAGCGGTGGACAGGGACCATTTCACGGCTACACCTTC
TRBJ2-4 NA TRBV27 NA CASATGPKNIQYF TGTGCCAGCGCTACCGGACCGAAAAACATTCAGTACTTC
TRBJ1-1 TRBD1 TRBV5-4 NA CASSTGQGGAEAFF TGTGCCAGCAGCACTGGACAGGGAGGAGCTGAAGCTTTCTTT
TRBJ1-1 NA TRBV29-1 NA CSVLGANTEAFF TGCAGCGTTCTGGGCGCGAACACTGAAGCTTTCTTT
TRBJ1-4 TRBD1 TRBV12-5 once CASGFSRDRVVATNEKLFF TGTGCTAGTGGTTTCTCAAGGGACAGGGTGGTCGCAACTAATGAAAAACTGTTTTTT
TRBJ1-6 NA TRBV28 NA CASRDPGSSYNSPLHF TGTGCCAGCAGGGATCCAGGGAGCTCCTATAATTCACCCCTCCACTTT
TRBJ1-4 NA TRBV9 NA CASSDGGAGEKLFF TGTGCCAGCAGCGACGGTGGGGCAGGAGAAAAACTGTTTTTT
TRBJ2-2 NA TRBV9 NA CASSVDTGELFF TGTGCCAGCAGCGTAGACACCGGGGAGCTGTTTTTT
TRBJ2-7 NA TRBV6-5 NA CASSYSLRSEQYF TGTGCCAGCAGTTACTCTTTAAGAAGCGAGCAGTACTTC
TRBJ2-2 TRBD1 TRBV13 NA CASSLDEGQGMSGELFF TGTGCCAGCAGCTTAGACGAGGGACAGGGGATGTCCGGGGAGCTGTTTTTT
TRBJ2-1 NA TRBV25-1 NA CASSGDFLAYNEQFF TGTGCCAGCAGTGGCGACTTCCTAGCATACAATGAGCAGTTCTTC